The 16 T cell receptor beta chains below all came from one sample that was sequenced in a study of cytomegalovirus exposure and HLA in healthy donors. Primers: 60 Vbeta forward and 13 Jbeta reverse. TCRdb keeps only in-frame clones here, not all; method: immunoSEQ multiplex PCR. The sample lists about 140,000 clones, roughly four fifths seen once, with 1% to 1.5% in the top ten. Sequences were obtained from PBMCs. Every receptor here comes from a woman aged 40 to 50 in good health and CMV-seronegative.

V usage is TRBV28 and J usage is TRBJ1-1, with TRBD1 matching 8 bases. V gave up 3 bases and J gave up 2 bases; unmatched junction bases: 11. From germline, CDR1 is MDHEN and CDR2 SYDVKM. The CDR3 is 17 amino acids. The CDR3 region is CASSFPLGGQGNTEAFF. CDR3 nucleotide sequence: TGTGCCAGCAGTTTCCCACTGGGAGGACAGGGAAACACTGAAGCTTTCTTT. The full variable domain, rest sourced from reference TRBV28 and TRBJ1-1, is DVKVTQSSRYLVKRTGEKVFLECVQDMDHENMFWYRQDPGLGLRLIYFSYDVKMKEKGDIPEGYSVSREKKERFSLILESASTNQTSMYLCASSFPLGGQGNTEAFFGQGTRLTVV.

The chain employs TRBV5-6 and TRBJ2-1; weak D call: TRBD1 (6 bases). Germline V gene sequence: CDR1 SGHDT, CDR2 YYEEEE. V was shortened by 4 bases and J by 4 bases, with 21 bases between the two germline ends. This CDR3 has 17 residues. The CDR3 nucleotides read TGTGCCAGCAGCCCCTCATTGGGGGCGAGTTTTTACAATGAGCAGTTCTTC. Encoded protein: CASSPSLGASFYNEQFF.

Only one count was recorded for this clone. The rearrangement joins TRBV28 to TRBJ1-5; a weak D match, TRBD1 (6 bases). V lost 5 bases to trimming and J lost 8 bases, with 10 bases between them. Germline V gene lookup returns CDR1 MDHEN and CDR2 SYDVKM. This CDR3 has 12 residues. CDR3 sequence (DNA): TGTGCCAGCAGTCAGGGGCTGGAGCCCCAGCATTTT. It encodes CASSQGLEPQHF.

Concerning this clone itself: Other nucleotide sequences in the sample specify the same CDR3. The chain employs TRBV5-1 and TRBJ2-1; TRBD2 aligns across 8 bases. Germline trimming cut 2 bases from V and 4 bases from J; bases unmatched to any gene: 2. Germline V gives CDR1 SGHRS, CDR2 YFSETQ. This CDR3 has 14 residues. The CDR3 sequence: CASSLSGGYNEQFF. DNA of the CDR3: TGCGCCAGCAGCTTAAGCGGGGGATACAATGAGCAGTTCTTC.

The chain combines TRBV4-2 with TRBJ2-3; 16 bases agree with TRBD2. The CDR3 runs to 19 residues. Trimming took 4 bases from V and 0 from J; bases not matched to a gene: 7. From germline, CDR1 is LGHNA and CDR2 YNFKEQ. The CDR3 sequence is CASSRPGLAGGISTDTQYF. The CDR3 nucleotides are TGTGCCAGCAGCCGACCGGGACTAGCGGGGGGGATAAGCACAGATACGCAGTATTTT.

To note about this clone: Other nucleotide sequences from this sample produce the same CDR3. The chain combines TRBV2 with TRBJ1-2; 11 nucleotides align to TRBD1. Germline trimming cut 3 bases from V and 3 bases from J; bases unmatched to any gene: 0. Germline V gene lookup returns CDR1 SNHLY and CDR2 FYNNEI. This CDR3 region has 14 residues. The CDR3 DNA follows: TGTGCCAGCAGTGAGGACAGGGGGCACTATGGCTACACCTTC. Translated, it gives CASSEDRGHYGYTF.

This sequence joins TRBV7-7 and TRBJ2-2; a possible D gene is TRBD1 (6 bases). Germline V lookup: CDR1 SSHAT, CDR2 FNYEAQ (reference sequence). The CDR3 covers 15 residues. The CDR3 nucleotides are TGTGCTATCTGGCCTATGGGGGCCAAAACCGGGGAGCTGTTTTTT. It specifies CAIWPMGAKTGELFF.

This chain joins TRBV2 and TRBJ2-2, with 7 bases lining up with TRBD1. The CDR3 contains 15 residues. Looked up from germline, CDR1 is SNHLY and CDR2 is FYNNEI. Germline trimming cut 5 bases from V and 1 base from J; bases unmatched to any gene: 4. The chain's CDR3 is CASSLTGRNTGELFF. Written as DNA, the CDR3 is TGTGCCAGCAGTCTGACAGGGAGGAACACCGGGGAGCTGTTTTTT.

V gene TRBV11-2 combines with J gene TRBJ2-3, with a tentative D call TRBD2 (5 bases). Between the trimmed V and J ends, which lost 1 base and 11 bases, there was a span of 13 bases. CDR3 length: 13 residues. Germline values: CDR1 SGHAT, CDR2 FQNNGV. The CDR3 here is CASSLAPDRGQYF. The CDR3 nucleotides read TGTGCCAGCAGCTTAGCCCCAGACCGGGGGCAGTATTTT.

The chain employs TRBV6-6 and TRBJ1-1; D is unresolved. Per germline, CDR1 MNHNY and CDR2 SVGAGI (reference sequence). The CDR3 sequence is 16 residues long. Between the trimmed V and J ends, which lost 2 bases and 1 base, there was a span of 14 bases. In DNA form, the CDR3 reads TGTGCCAGCAGTTACCCCCGGGGTGAGGAGAACACTGAAGCTTTCTTT. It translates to CASSYPRGEENTEAFF.

In nucleotides, the CDR3 is TGTGCCAGCAGCTTAGGCGAAGCAGGGGGAAGCTCCTACGAGCAGTACGTC. Encoded protein: CASSLGEAGGSSYEQYV. The rearrangement links TRBV13 to TRBJ2-7; TRBD1 matches 7 bases. Germline CDR1 reads PRHDT; CDR2 reads FYEKMQ (reference sequence). V gave up 0 bases and J gave up 0 bases; unmatched junction bases: 8. This CDR3 is 17 amino acids long.

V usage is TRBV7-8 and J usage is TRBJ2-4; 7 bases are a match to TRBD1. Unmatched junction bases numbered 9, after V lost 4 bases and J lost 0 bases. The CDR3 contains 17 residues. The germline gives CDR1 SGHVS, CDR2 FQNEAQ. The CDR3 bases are TGTGCCAGCAGCTCGCCCCAGGGGGAATTAGCCAAAAACATTCAGTACTTC. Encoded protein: CASSSPQGELAKNIQYF.

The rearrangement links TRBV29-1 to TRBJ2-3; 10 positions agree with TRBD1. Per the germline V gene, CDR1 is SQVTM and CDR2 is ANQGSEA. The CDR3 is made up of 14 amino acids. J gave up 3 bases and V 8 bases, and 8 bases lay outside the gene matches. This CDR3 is CSTHPGQGTDTQYF. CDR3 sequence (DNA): TGCAGCACTCACCCGGGACAGGGGACAGATACGCAGTATTTT.

CDR3 residues: CASIPTPGLGDNEQFF. The CDR3 region has the DNA TGTGCCAGCATTCCAACCCCGGGACTAGGGGACAATGAGCAGTTCTTC. The V call is TRBV6-6, the J call TRBJ2-1, with 8 bases aligning to TRBD2. V shed 7 bases, J shed 5 bases, and the junction held 13 bases outside the gene matches. Germline CDR1 reads MNHNY; CDR2 reads SVGAGI (reference sequence). The CDR3 consists of 16 residues.

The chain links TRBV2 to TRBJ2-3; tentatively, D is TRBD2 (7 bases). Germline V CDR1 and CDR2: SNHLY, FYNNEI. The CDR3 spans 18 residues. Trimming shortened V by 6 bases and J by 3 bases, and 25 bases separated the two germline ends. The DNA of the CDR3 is TGTGCCAGCAGCTCACGGGTTTTTGGGGGGGGCAAAACAGATACGCAGTATTTT. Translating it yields CASSSRVFGGGKTDTQYF.

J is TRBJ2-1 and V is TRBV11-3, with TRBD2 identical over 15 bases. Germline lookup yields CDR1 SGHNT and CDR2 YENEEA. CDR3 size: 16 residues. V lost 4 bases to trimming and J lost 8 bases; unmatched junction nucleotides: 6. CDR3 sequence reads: CASSSGLAGGLDEQFF. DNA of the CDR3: TGTGCCAGCAGCTCTGGACTAGCGGGGGGGCTTGATGAGCAGTTCTTC.